This T cell receptor (beta chain) stems from a study of cytotoxic CD8 clonotypes in ibrutinib-treated CLL. Study conclusions and caveats: Baseline clonality, above age-matched healthy donor levels, tracked circulating CD8+ T-cell counts.

This CDR3 contains 16 residues. The junction had 2 bases not matched to a gene; V was cut back by 6 bases and J by 0 bases. CDR1 and CDR2 (germline): LNHDA, SQIVND (reference sequence). Worth noting for this clone: The antigen remains unidentified.

Libraries were prepared by immunoSEQ multiplex PCR; TCRdb keeps only in-frame clonotypes and omits some of them. The sample includes hundreds of thousands of clones, around 70% seen only once; the top ten take approximately 15%. This sequence originates from a human donor with chronic lymphocytic leukemia. Sequenced material: PBMCs, taken after 24 months of ibrutinib treatment. V usage is TRBV19 and J usage is TRBJ2-6, with 10 bases aligning to TRBD1. The CDR3 here is CASSGQGVSGANVLTF. CDR3 DNA sequence: TGTGCCAGTAGCGGACAGGGGGTCTCTGGGGCCAACGTCCTGACTTTC.